Sequencing of this T cell receptor (beta chain) was carried out in a study of blood T cell repertoires in COVID-19. Study context: The study drew acute and convalescent COVID-19 samples from the United States, Italy and Spain. PBMCs, B-cell-depleted T cells, or T cells were the source of the cDNA or gDNA that made up the material.

The V end was cut by 6 bases, the J end by 1 base, with 12 bases between. The CDR3 loop spans 14 amino acids. From germline, CDR1 is LGHDT and CDR2 YNNKEL (reference sequence). Per the original methods: Using reference gene primer amplification, nucleated cell counts were estimated. Repertoires were generated with immunoSEQ multiplex PCR, while TCRdb's copy carries only in-frame clones and drops some. V, J and clone size derive from that table, while D and trimming were established from the DNA sequence. This sample has under 450,000 clones, with 81% found just once. In this sample, this clone turned up once.

Sequencing was carried out using peripheral blood. The rearrangement uses TRBV3-1 (or the pseudogene TRBV3-2) and TRBJ1-2; D is unclear. This clonotype originated in a human donor with acute or convalescent COVID-19. The donor label of this sample is uncertain. The DNA of the CDR3 is TGTGCCAGCAGACTCCACAGAGATAACTATGGCTACACCTTC. Protein sequence: CASRLHRDNYGYTF.